A single sample gave rise to the 30 T cell receptor beta chains below, sequenced in a study of cytomegalovirus exposure and HLA in healthy donors. The primer mix had 60 Vbeta and 13 Jbeta primers. Only in-frame clones appear in the TCRdb table, and some are missing; sequencing was by immunoSEQ multiplex PCR. The table records 150,000 to 200,000 clones, 79% of them present only once. The specimen was PBMCs. The receptors here all came from a girl aged 5-17 years in good health and CMV-seropositive.

The chain employs TRBV19 and TRBJ1-2, with 7 bases lining up with TRBD1. This CDR3 has 15 amino acids. The germline gives CDR1 LNHDA, CDR2 SQIVND (reference sequence). V was pared by 4 bases and J by 3 bases, with 8 bases of the junction left unmatched. The DNA of the CDR3 is TGTGCCAGTAGTACCCGACAGGGTGGAGACTATGGCTACACCTTC. It translates to CASSTRQGGDYGYTF.

In DNA form, the CDR3 reads TGTGCCAGCAATAGTGGTGCAGGCCGAGAGGGATATGAAAAACTGTTTTTT. Translated: CASNSGAGREGYEKLFF. The chain recombines TRBV5-6 with TRBJ1-4; no definite D call. CDR3 length equals 17 residues. The ends were cut back, 6 bases at V and 6 bases at J, with 24 bases in the middle. From germline, CDR1 is SGHDT and CDR2 YYEEEE.

The chain uses TRBV18 and TRBJ1-5; 8 nucleotides line up with TRBD1. Germline lookup yields CDR1 KGHSH and CDR2 LQKENI. The CDR3 sequence is 17 residues long. V gave up 5 bases and J gave up 2 bases; unmatched junction bases: 11. The DNA of the CDR3 is TGTGCCAGCTCATACCAGACAGGGGATAGTGGCAATCAGCCCCAGCATTTT. Protein sequence: CASSYQTGDSGNQPQHF.

V gene TRBV7-6 combines with J gene TRBJ1-2; D perhaps matches TRBD1 (6 bases). The CDR3 is made up of 13 amino acids. Germline lookup yields CDR1 SGHVS and CDR2 FNYEAQ. The ends were cut back, 5 bases at V and 5 bases at J, with 12 bases in the middle. The CDR3 protein is CASSPRGGYGYTF. In nucleotides, the CDR3 is TGTGCCAGCAGCCCCAGAGGGGGATATGGCTACACCTTC. The full variable domain, its missing parts supplied by reference TRBV7-6 and TRBJ1-2, is GAGVSQSPRYKVTKRGQDVALRCDPISGHVSLYWYRQALGQGPEFLTYFNYEAQQDKSGLPNDRFSAERPEGSISTLTIQRTEQRDSAMYRCASSPRGGYGYTFGSGTRLTVV.

This clone was recorded only once. The rearrangement links TRBV6-5 to TRBJ1-1; 8 positions agree with TRBD1. V lost 7 bases and J lost 4; bases outside the gene matches: 8. CDR3 length: 14 amino acids. CDR1 MNHEY and CDR2 SVGAGI come from the germline V gene. CDR3 in DNA: TGTGCCAGCAAGAGACAGGGGATGGGCACTGAAGCTTTCTTT. Its translation is CASKRQGMGTEAFF.

The rearrangement links TRBV5-4 to TRBJ2-1; maybe TRBD2 (7 bases). Trimming cost V 0 bases and J 6 bases, with 13 bases left between them. Looked up from germline, CDR1 is SGHNT and CDR2 is YYREEE (reference sequence). This CDR3 contains 15 residues. The CDR3 DNA reads as TGTGCCAGCAGCTTGGGGGGGGGCCTCTCCAATGAGCAGTTCTTC. It yields the protein CASSLGGGLSNEQFF.

The rearrangement links TRBV23-1 to TRBJ2-1, with 7 bases lining up with TRBD1. TRBV23-1 falls under the ORF class, with uncertain function. Unmatched junction bases numbered 6, after V lost 3 bases and J lost 1 base. This CDR3 has 16 amino acids. CDR3 region: CASSHFTGESYNEQFF. The CDR3 DNA sequence: TGCGCCAGCAGTCACTTCACAGGGGAGTCCTACAATGAGCAGTTCTTC.

The gene calls are TRBV6-6 and TRBJ2-1; maybe TRBD1 (5 bases). Germline V CDR1 and CDR2: MNHNY, SVGAGI (reference sequence). Trimming took 7 bases from V and 9 from J, leaving 16 bases between them. The CDR3 is 13 residues long. CDR3 bases: TGTGCCAGCACCCCCCCAGGGTTCACTGAGCAGTTCTTC. Translated, it gives CASTPPGFTEQFF.

The chain combines TRBV7-9 with TRBJ1-6; tentatively, D is TRBD1 (6 bases). Looked up from germline, CDR1 is SEHNR and CDR2 is FQNEAQ (reference sequence). Trimming removed 5 bases at V and 6 bases at J, with 11 bases between. The CDR3 is made up of 14 amino acids. CDR3 bases: TGTGCCAGCAGCCCCACAGGGCCTAATTCACCCCTCCACTTT. It yields the protein CASSPTGPNSPLHF.

The J gene is TRBJ2-2, the V gene TRBV5-4; D might be TRBD2 (7 bases). The length of the CDR3 is 15 residues. V was trimmed by 0 bases and J by 7 bases, leaving 13 bases between them. CDR1 SGHNT and CDR2 YYREEE come from the germline V gene (reference sequence). CDR3 sequence: CASSLAGGRVGELFF. CDR3 sequence (DNA): TGTGCCAGCAGCTTGGCCGGGGGGCGGGTCGGGGAGCTGTTTTTT.

The CDR3 DNA is TGCGCCAGCAGCTTTCGGACGGTAGGGGCAACTAATGAAAAACTGTTTTTT. Protein: CASSFRTVGATNEKLFF. The chain uses TRBV5-1 and TRBJ1-4; D is possibly TRBD1 (5 bases). Germline V gives CDR1 SGHRS, CDR2 YFSETQ. The CDR3 runs 17 residues. Trimming left V 2 bases short and J 0 bases short, with 14 bases between.

This chain links TRBV9 with TRBJ1-6; TRBD1 matches 10 bases. The germline CDR1 and CDR2 sequences are SGDLS and YYNGEE. The CDR3 extends over 14 amino acids. The V segment lost 3 bases and the J segment 10 bases; nucleotides outside the gene matches: 4. The CDR3 region has the DNA TGTGCCAGCAGCGCCGGGACAGGGGCATCACCCCTCCACTTT. Translation gives CASSAGTGASPLHF.

This clone has a single count. The chain carries TRBV4-1 and TRBJ1-5, with D possibly being TRBD1 (5 bases). This CDR3 has 17 residues. The germline V gene has CDR1 MGHRA and CDR2 YSYEKL. V lost 3 bases, J lost 3 bases, and 18 bases lay in between. Written as DNA, the CDR3 is TGCGCCAGCAGCCAGGCCATTACCAGGGTGATCAATCAGCCCCAGCATTTT. Residues: CASSQAITRVINQPQHF.

This chain connects TRBV5-1 to TRBJ1-1, with 9 bases aligning to TRBD1. The CDR3 has 16 residues. Germline loops: CDR1 SGHRS, CDR2 YFSETQ. The ends lost 4 bases at V and 3 bases at J; junction bases unmatched: 10. The CDR3 DNA reads as TGCGCCAGCAGCCCGGGGGACAGGGCCCTAGACACTGAAGCTTTCTTT. Its translation: CASSPGDRALDTEAFF.

This clone was detected a few times. V gene TRBV10-2 combines with J gene TRBJ1-1; no firm D call. CDR1 WSHSY and CDR2 SAAADI come from the germline V gene. The CDR3 runs to 12 residues. V was cut by 4 bases and J by 3 bases, with 6 bases left in between. The CDR3 region is CASSGGYTEAFF. The CDR3 DNA sequence: TGCGCCAGCAGTGGAGGGTACACTGAAGCTTTCTTT.

J is TRBJ2-1 and V is TRBV2; D is possibly TRBD2 (5 bases). V lost 6 bases and J 8 bases, leaving 11 bases between the germline ends. This CDR3 has 12 amino acids. CDR1 is SNHLY, CDR2 FYNNEI, per germline. CDR3 amino acids: CASSGVRDEQFF. The CDR3 region has the DNA TGTGCCAGCAGCGGGGTCAGAGATGAGCAGTTCTTC.

This clone came up a few times. This rearrangement joins TRBV11-1 to TRBJ2-4; 8 bases align to TRBD1. Per germline, CDR1 SGHAT and CDR2 FQDESV (reference sequence). With 4 bases clipped from V and 0 bases from J, the junction kept 8 bases outside the gene matches. CDR3 size: 17 residues. The CDR3 is CASSSQTGQVAKNIQYF. CDR3 bases: TGTGCCAGCAGCTCGCAAACGGGACAGGTAGCCAAAAACATTCAGTACTTC.

The chain recombines TRBV9 with TRBJ2-2; 7 positions agree with TRBD2. Germline V gene lookup returns CDR1 SGDLS and CDR2 YYNGEE. The CDR3 spans 16 residues. Trimming cost V 1 base and J 4 bases; bases outside gene matches: 7. The CDR3 region is CASSVLSGAGTGELFF. In DNA form, the CDR3 reads TGTGCCAGCAGCGTATTAAGCGGGGCCGGCACCGGGGAGCTGTTTTTT.

The chain couples TRBV29-1 to TRBJ2-7, with 8 bases identical to TRBD2. Germline-derived CDR1 and CDR2 are SQVTM and ANQGSEA. Trimming removed 4 bases from V and 3 bases from J; junction bases left unmatched: 11. This CDR3 region has 15 residues. CDR3 sequence reads: CSVGKLAGSYYEQYF. As DNA, the CDR3 is TGCAGCGTTGGGAAATTAGCGGGGTCATACTACGAGCAGTACTTC.

The chain has TRBV5-8 and TRBJ2-1; D possibly corresponds to TRBD2 (6 bases). Germline V CDR1 and CDR2: SGHTS, YDEGEE. CDR3 size: 14 residues. Trimming stripped 4 bases from V and 7 bases from J, with 15 bases between. The CDR3 region has the DNA TGTGCCAGCAGCCCAGGCTTGGGGGGTAATGAGCAGTTCTTC. It codes for CASSPGLGGNEQFF.

The chain uses TRBV6-4 and TRBJ2-3; the match to TRBD2 covers 8 bases. J gave up 1 base and V 3 bases, and 0 bases lay outside the gene matches. Germline V gene lookup returns CDR1 MRHNA and CDR2 SNTAGT. The CDR3 spans 14 residues. CDR3 protein: CASSEAGGTDTQYF. The CDR3 DNA is TGTGCCAGCAGTGAAGCGGGGGGCACAGATACGCAGTATTTT.

V gene TRBV19 combines with J gene TRBJ1-6, with a weak D call TRBD1 (5 bases). The germline gives CDR1 LNHDA, CDR2 SQIVND (reference sequence). The V and J ends lost 5 bases and 0 bases respectively, with 20 bases between them. This CDR3 comprises 19 residues. The CDR3 DNA is TGTGCCAGTAGTTTGGCGACCCAGGGATCGGGCTCCTATAATTCACCCCTCCACTTT. Protein sequence: CASSLATQGSGSYNSPLHF. The entire variable domain, with the rest obtained from reference TRBV19 and TRBJ1-6, is as follows: DGGITQSPKYLFRKEGQNVTLSCEQNLNHDAMYWYRQDPGQGLRLIYYSQIVNDFQKGDIAEGYSVSREKKESFPLTVTSAQKNPTAFYLCASSLATQGSGSYNSPLHFGNGTRLTVT.

For the CDR3, the DNA is TGTGCCAGCGGGCATTTCAATGGCTACACCTTC. Translation: CASGHFNGYTF. The V gene is TRBV27, the J gene TRBJ1-2; D is ambiguous. V dropped 8 bases and J dropped 6 bases, with 10 bases sitting between them. The CDR3 totals 11 residues. CDR1 MNHEY and CDR2 SMNVEV come from the germline V gene (reference sequence).

This chain connects TRBV5-4 to TRBJ1-4; D might be TRBD1 (5 bases). The germline gives CDR1 SGHNT, CDR2 YYREEE (reference sequence). CDR3 length: 15 residues. Trimming stripped 0 bases from V and 0 bases from J, with 6 bases between. CDR3 sequence: CASSLGGATNEKLFF. For the CDR3, the DNA is TGTGCCAGCAGCTTGGGGGGGGCAACTAATGAAAAACTGTTTTTT.

The CDR3 DNA sequence: TGTGCCTGGAGTGTGGGGACAGCGACCTACGAGCAGTACTTC. It specifies CAWSVGTATYEQYF. V usage is TRBV30 and J usage is TRBJ2-7; 7 bases fit TRBD1. The CDR3 is 14 residues long. With V trimmed by 0 bases and J by 2 bases, 4 bases remained unmatched. The germline V gene encodes CDR1 GTSNPN and CDR2 SVGIG (reference sequence).

The rearrangement joins TRBV7-2 to TRBJ1-5; TRBD1 might be the D (5 bases). This CDR3 spans 15 amino acids. The germline V gene encodes CDR1 SGHTA and CDR2 FQGNSA. Trimming took 1 base from V and 2 from J, leaving 9 bases between them. The DNA of the CDR3 is TGTGCCAGCAGCTTAGTCGCGGGGGGCAATCAGCCCCAGCATTTT. Amino acids: CASSLVAGGNQPQHF. Combining the CDR3 with reference TRBV7-2 and TRBJ1-5 gives the whole variable domain GAGVSQSPSNKVTEKGKDVELRCDPISGHTALYWYRQSLGQGLEFLIYFQGNSAPDKSGLPSDRFSAERTGGSVSTLTIQRTQQEDSAVYLCASSLVAGGNQPQHFGDGTRLSIL.

V gene TRBV21-1 combines with J gene TRBJ1-4; the table calls TRBD1, which could not be checked here. TRBV21-1 is a pseudogene locus. The CDR3 runs to 17 residues. CDR3 bases: TGTGCCAGCAGCGCCCCGGGGACAGGCGCCCGGGGTGAAAAACTGTTTTTT. Its protein product is CASSAPGTGARGEKLFF.

The table lists this clone with a count of one. This sequence joins TRBV6-1 and TRBJ1-2; D not resolved. There are 13 residues in the CDR3. Per the germline V gene, CDR1 is MNHNS and CDR2 is SASEGT. Trimming cost V 6 bases and J 4 bases, with 12 bases left between them. CDR3 in amino acids: CASRVTGTYGYTF. CDR3 DNA sequence: TGTGCCAGCAGAGTTACTGGTACCTATGGCTACACCTTC.

The chain couples TRBV10-3 to TRBJ1-2; 7 bases map to TRBD1. There are 15 residues in the CDR3. J gave up 7 bases and V 10 bases, and 18 bases lay outside the gene matches. In germline, CDR1 is ENHRY, CDR2 SYGVKD. For the CDR3, the DNA is TGTGCCACCACGAAGACCGGGACAGAGAAGTCTGGCTACACCTTC. Its translation is CATTKTGTEKSGYTF.

CDR3 sequence: CASSEATGSYTF. The CDR3 bases are TGCGCCAGCAGTGAGGCTACAGGGTCCTACACCTTC. The V and J genes are TRBV10-2 and TRBJ1-2, with D perhaps TRBD1 (6 bases). Germline V lookup: CDR1 WSHSY, CDR2 SAAADI. The CDR3 runs to 12 residues. Deletions cut 2 bases from V and 10 bases from J, with 11 bases between.